The 14 T cell receptor beta chains below all came from one sample that was sequenced in a study of identical twins (dated by TCRdb to 2016 to 2017). The library was generated by 5' RACE. These reads were obtained on an Illumina HiSeq 2000. TCRdb reanalyzed the raw reads on its own, using fastp at Q25 for trimming and MiXCR for clone calling, and kept in-frame beta chains. When rows share a CDR3 protein, they turn into one entry using the most common DNA and genes. For this sample there are around 530,000 distinct CDR3 sequences; 13% to 15% appear just once. Of the sample, less than 0.5% is held by the ten largest clones. These data also formed part of another study, on yellow fever vaccine responses in identical twins.

Sample: CD4+ T cells sorted from blood. Source of these receptors: a woman aged 18-30 years in good health.

This clonotype turned up a few times. The V and J genes are TRBV20-1 and TRBJ2-2; TRBD1 is a possible D gene (6 bases). The CDR3 is made up of 13 amino acids. From germline, CDR1 is DFQATT and CDR2 SNEGSKA (reference sequence). V was trimmed by 6 bases and J by 6 bases, leaving 14 bases between them. CDR3 nucleotides: TGCAGTGCCGTCTGGGACACCTCCGGGGAGCTGTTTTTT. Translated, it gives CSAVWDTSGELFF.

This clonotype was seen ten or more times. The J gene is TRBJ2-7, the V gene TRBV12-3 or TRBV12-4; the match to TRBD2 covers 11 bases. The trim removed 5 bases at V and 3 bases at J, leaving 9 bases unmatched. The CDR3 totals 16 residues. The CDR3 sequence is CASSRRLAGRDYEQYF. Written as DNA, the CDR3 is TGTGCCAGCAGTCGCAGACTAGCGGGAAGGGACTACGAGCAGTACTTC.

This clonotype was recorded at least ten times. This chain links TRBV28 with TRBJ2-5; TRBD2 matches 10 bases. This CDR3 has 15 amino acids. V dropped 5 bases and J dropped 5; count of bases not matched to a gene: 8. Germline values: CDR1 MDHEN, CDR2 SYDVKM. CDR3 residues: CASSLSLAGEETQYF. The CDR3 coding sequence is TGTGCCAGCAGTCTATCCCTAGCGGGAGAGGAGACCCAGTACTTC. Using reference TRBV28 and TRBJ2-5 for the parts outside the CDR3, the full variable domain is DVKVTQSSRYLVKRTGEKVFLECVQDMDHENMFWYRQDPGLGLRLIYFSYDVKMKEKGDIPEGYSVSREKKERFSLILESASTNQTSMYLCASSLSLAGEETQYFGPGTRLLVL.

This clonotype has just a few counts. The chain links TRBV20-1 to TRBJ2-1; D gene unclear. Germline lookup yields CDR1 DFQATT and CDR2 SNEGSKA (reference sequence). Trimming left V 4 bases short and J 6 bases short, with 16 bases between. The CDR3 consists of 14 residues. The CDR3 sequence: CSAIGVSAGNEQFF. The CDR3 DNA sequence: TGCAGTGCTATAGGAGTAAGTGCCGGCAATGAGCAGTTCTTC.

The V and J genes are TRBV6-1 and TRBJ2-7; D ambiguous. Germline CDR1 reads MNHNS; CDR2 reads SASEGT. The CDR3 covers 13 residues. Trimming cost V 6 bases and J 0 bases, with 9 bases left between them. The DNA for the CDR3 is TGTGCCAGCAGGGACCTAAACTCCTACGAGCAGTACTTC. This gives the protein CASRDLNSYEQYF.

This clonotype appeared many times. The chain recombines TRBV7-8 with TRBJ2-5; 9 bases map to TRBD1. V was clipped by 5 bases and J by 3 bases; unmatched bases: 10. There are 16 residues in the CDR3. Germline V lookup: CDR1 SGHVS, CDR2 FQNEAQ. The CDR3 here is CASSPIPGQGEETQYF. The DNA for the CDR3 is TGTGCCAGCAGCCCAATTCCGGGACAGGGCGAAGAGACCCAGTACTTC.

This clonotype was counted ten times or more. The V and J genes are TRBV29-1 and TRBJ1-6; the match to TRBD1 covers 9 bases. Trimming took 7 bases from V and 7 from J; bases not matched to a gene: 8. Germline-derived CDR1 and CDR2 are SQVTM and ANQGSEA. The length of the CDR3 is 14 residues. The CDR3 DNA follows: TGCAGCGCTAAGGAGGGACAGGGCAATTCACCCCTCCACTTT. This gives the protein CSAKEGQGNSPLHF.

The V gene is TRBV11-1, the J gene TRBJ2-2, with D unresolved. Germline CDR1 SGHAT, CDR2 FQDESV (reference sequence). The V end lost 4 bases, the J end lost 2 bases, and 20 bases lay between the germline ends. This CDR3 has 18 residues. The CDR3 spells CASSSRLALGTNTGELFF. CDR3 nucleotides: TGTGCCAGCAGCTCACGTTTGGCCCTGGGCACAAACACCGGGGAGCTGTTTTTT.

The chain combines TRBV20-1 with TRBJ1-5; D is uncertain. The germline V gene encodes CDR1 DFQATT and CDR2 SNEGSKA (reference sequence). The CDR3 contains 13 residues. Trimming left V 6 bases short and J 4 bases short, with 13 bases between. The CDR3, as DNA: TGCAGTGCGGCCGTGGTCATAAATCAGCCCCAGCATTTT. It specifies CSAAVVINQPQHF.

This clonotype was found a few times. The gene calls are TRBV10-3 and TRBJ2-3; 8 positions agree with TRBD2. The V gene's germline CDR1 is ENHRY and CDR2 SYGVKD. J gave up 2 bases and V 6 bases, and 13 bases lay outside the gene matches. The CDR3 runs 17 residues. The CDR3 DNA sequence: TGTGCCATCAGCGACACCCCACTAGCGGACTACACAGATACGCAGTATTTT. Translating gives CAISDTPLADYTDTQYF.

The chain carries TRBV11-2 and TRBJ2-3, with TRBD2 matching over 13 bases. The germline V gene has CDR1 SGHAT and CDR2 FQNNGV. V dropped 0 bases and J dropped 6; count of bases not matched to a gene: 6. There are 17 residues in the CDR3. The CDR3 nucleotides are TGTGCCAGCAGCTTAGATCTACTAGCGGGAGGGGTTGATACGCAGTATTTT. Translated, it gives CASSLDLLAGGVDTQYF.

This chain connects TRBV5-1 to TRBJ2-6; tentatively, D is TRBD1 or TRBD2 (6 bases each). The CDR3 runs to 16 residues. The ends were cut back, 4 bases at V and 3 bases at J, with 14 bases in the middle. The V gene's germline CDR1 is SGHRS and CDR2 YFSETQ. CDR3 sequence reads: CASSTEGGLGANVLTF. The CDR3 DNA reads as TGCGCCAGCAGCACCGAGGGGGGACTTGGGGCCAACGTCCTGACTTTC.

This clonotype has at least ten counts. CDR3 sequence reads: CATSTRRQNNQPQHF. The DNA of the CDR3 is TGTGCCACCAGCACCCGAAGACAGAACAATCAGCCCCAGCATTTT. The rearrangement links TRBV15 to TRBJ1-5; tentatively, D is TRBD1 (5 bases). The CDR3 length is 15 residues. V gave up 4 bases and J gave up 3 bases, with 13 bases separating them. Germline CDR1 and CDR2: LNHNV and YYDKDF (reference sequence).

This clonotype came up many times. The chain combines TRBV29-1 with TRBJ2-1; 13 bases are shared with TRBD2. The CDR3 is 16 residues long. Per germline, CDR1 SQVTM and CDR2 ANQGSEA. V gave up 7 bases and J gave up 5 bases; unmatched junction bases: 11. The CDR3 sequence: CSGSDGLAGAHNEQFF. The CDR3 DNA sequence: TGCAGCGGATCAGATGGACTAGCGGGAGCCCACAATGAGCAGTTCTTC.